This passage covers 16 T cell receptor beta chains from one sample sequenced in a study of blood T cell repertoires in COVID-19. TCRdb keeps only in-frame clones here, not all; method: immunoSEQ multiplex PCR. The sample holds roughly 400,000 clones, 70% to 90% seen once. Source material: PBMCs or T cells enriched from blood (not recorded which). The receptors here all came from a woman in her 40s with acute COVID-19.

The chain is built from TRBV5-4 and TRBJ2-5; TRBD1 matches at 11 bases. CDR3 length: 15 residues. In germline, CDR1 is SGHNT, CDR2 YYREEE (reference sequence). The ends lost 4 bases at V and 4 bases at J; junction bases unmatched: 6. CDR3: CASSADRGQRETQYF. The CDR3, as DNA: TGTGCCAGCAGCGCGGACAGGGGGCAGCGAGAGACCCAGTACTTC.

V gene TRBV3-1 (or the pseudogene TRBV3-2) combines with J gene TRBJ2-3; 14 bases are a match to TRBD2. The length of the CDR3 is 18 residues. Germline V gives CDR1 LGHDT, CDR2 YNNKEL (reference sequence). The V gene end was trimmed by 1 base and the J gene end by 6 bases; junction bases not matched to a gene: 9. In nucleotides, the CDR3 is TGTGCCAGCAGCCAAGCGGGAGGACTAGCGGGGGGCCACGATACGCAGTATTTT. It specifies CASSQAGGLAGGHDTQYF.

On this clone: A read error may account for a junction end that differs from germline. The rearrangement joins TRBV2 to TRBJ2-7, with D possibly called TRBD1 or TRBD2 (7 bases each). This CDR3 contains 14 residues. Germline CDR1 and CDR2: SNHLY and FYNNEI. This CDR3 reads CACRGAGDIYEQYF. In nucleotides, the CDR3 is TGTGCCTGCAGGGGGGCGGGGGATATCTACGAGCAGTACTTC.

The sample holds one count of this clone. This sequence joins TRBV7-9 and TRBJ2-5, with TRBD1 identical over 8 bases. Trimming removed 5 bases from V and 3 bases from J; junction bases left unmatched: 2. Germline V CDR1 and CDR2: SEHNR, FQNEAQ (reference sequence). The CDR3 consists of 13 residues. The CDR3 spells CASSGQGKETQYF. DNA for the CDR3: TGTGCCAGCAGCGGACAGGGTAAAGAGACCCAGTACTTC.

The gene calls are TRBV5-1 and TRBJ2-5, with TRBD2 matching over 11 bases. CDR1 is SGHRS and CDR2 is YFSETQ in the germline V gene. This CDR3 comprises 16 residues. With 0 bases clipped from V and 6 bases from J, the junction kept 7 bases outside the gene matches. The CDR3 nucleotides are TGCGCCAGCAGCTTGGATAGCGGGGGGGCGTCGAAGACCCAGTACTTC. It specifies CASSLDSGGASKTQYF.

The chain has TRBV7-9 and TRBJ2-1, with D perhaps TRBD2 (6 bases). The CDR3 runs to 14 residues. V lost 3 bases, J lost 1 base, and 7 bases lay in between. Per the germline V gene, CDR1 is SEHNR and CDR2 is FQNEAQ (reference sequence). This CDR3 is CASSLGGSYNEQFF. CDR3 sequence (DNA): TGTGCCAGCAGCTTGGGGGGTTCCTACAATGAGCAGTTCTTC.

The chain links TRBV7-9 to TRBJ1-1, with TRBD1 matching over 7 bases. CDR1 is SEHNR and CDR2 is FQNEAQ in the germline V gene (reference sequence). The CDR3 contains 13 residues. Trimming took 9 bases from V and 2 from J; bases not matched to a gene: 6. The CDR3 DNA reads TGTGCCAGTGGGACAGCGGTAAACACTGAAGCTTTCTTT. It yields the protein CASGTAVNTEAFF.

This chain connects TRBV19 to TRBJ1-6; 9 bases agree with TRBD1. The CDR3 is 15 amino acids. J lost 7 bases, V lost 3 bases, and 4 bases had no gene match. Germline lookup yields CDR1 LNHDA and CDR2 SQIVND (reference sequence). CDR3 sequence reads: CASSIRTGENSPLHF. The CDR3 DNA reads TGTGCCAGTAGTATTAGGACAGGGGAAAATTCACCCCTCCACTTT. The variable domain in full, completed from reference TRBV19 and TRBJ1-6, reads DGGITQSPKYLFRKEGQNVTLSCEQNLNHDAMYWYRQDPGQGLRLIYYSQIVNDFQKGDIAEGYSVSREKKESFPLTVTSAQKNPTAFYLCASSIRTGENSPLHFGNGTRLTVT.

V and J are TRBV6-5 and TRBJ1-4; maybe TRBD1 (5 bases). The CDR3 length is 12 residues. V lost 8 bases and J 8 bases, leaving 12 bases between the germline ends. From germline, CDR1 is MNHEY and CDR2 SVGAGI. DNA for the CDR3: TGTGCCAGCGGTCCGGGGGGGGAAAAACTGTTTTTT. Protein product: CASGPGGEKLFF.

This chain joins TRBV19 and TRBJ1-1; no definite D call. The germline V gene encodes CDR1 LNHDA and CDR2 SQIVND (reference sequence). Trimming took 3 bases from V and 8 from J, leaving 7 bases between them. The CDR3 length is 11 residues. The CDR3 DNA is TGTGCCAGTAGTATTAACTGGGAAGCTTTCTTT. The encoded protein is CASSINWEAFF.

The J gene is TRBJ1-2, the V gene TRBV3-1 (or the pseudogene TRBV3-2); D possibly corresponds to TRBD1 (5 bases). Germline values: CDR1 LGHDT, CDR2 YNNKEL (reference sequence). The CDR3 length is 14 residues. Trimming pared 3 bases from V and 4 bases from J, leaving 12 bases between. CDR3 sequence reads: CASSHMTAGYGYTF. CDR3 sequence (DNA): TGTGCCAGCAGCCATATGACAGCCGGCTATGGCTACACCTTC.

The chain recombines TRBV2 with TRBJ2-5; D perhaps matches TRBD1 (5 bases). Trimming took 3 bases from V and 5 from J, leaving 10 bases between them. Germline lookup yields CDR1 SNHLY and CDR2 FYNNEI. CDR3 length equals 13 residues. CDR3 nucleotides: TGTGCCAGCAGTGATATCAGGGTCGAGACCCAGTACTTC. It is translated as CASSDIRVETQYF. Filled out from reference TRBV2 and TRBJ2-5, the complete variable domain reads EPEVTQTPSHQVTQMGQEVILRCVPISNHLYFYWYRQILGQKVEFLVSFYNNEISEKSEIFDDQFSVERPDGSNFTLKIRSTKLEDSAMYFCASSDIRVETQYFGPGTRLLVL.

V and J are TRBV15 and TRBJ2-3; TRBD2 aligns across 9 bases. Germline CDR1 reads LNHNV; CDR2 reads YYDKDF (reference sequence). The CDR3 is 16 residues long. Unmatched junction bases numbered 4, after V lost 3 bases and J lost 0 bases. CDR3 in DNA: TGTGCCACCAGCAGTGGGACTAGCTCTAGCACAGATACGCAGTATTTT. The encoded protein is CATSSGTSSSTDTQYF.

The J gene is TRBJ2-7, the V gene TRBV11-2; 7 bases are shared with TRBD1. Trimming took 4 bases from V and 5 from J; bases not matched to a gene: 11. CDR1 and CDR2 from the germline V gene are SGHAT and FQNNGV. CDR3 length: 15 residues. The CDR3 DNA follows: TGTGCCAGCAGCTCATCCGGGACAGCTTCGGACGAGCAGTACTTC. Protein: CASSSSGTASDEQYF.

Only one count was recorded for this clone. The chain uses TRBV5-4 and TRBJ1-1; D gene unclear. The CDR3 is 14 amino acids. Germline values: CDR1 SGHNT, CDR2 YYREEE (reference sequence). With 5 bases removed from V and 5 bases from J, the gap between germline ends came to 16 bases. Here the CDR3 reads CASSPLGGMTEAFF. The CDR3 DNA sequence: TGTGCCAGCAGTCCATTAGGAGGGATGACTGAAGCTTTCTTT.

The chain links TRBV5-4 to TRBJ1-5; TRBD1 agrees at 9 bases. V trimming: 4 bases; J trimming: 2 bases; junction bases outside the gene matches: 7. CDR1 is SGHNT, CDR2 YYREEE, per germline (reference sequence). The CDR3 has 16 amino acids. The CDR3 loop is CASSTQGAGGNQPQHF. In nucleotides, the CDR3 is TGTGCCAGCAGCACACAGGGGGCCGGGGGCAATCAGCCCCAGCATTTT.